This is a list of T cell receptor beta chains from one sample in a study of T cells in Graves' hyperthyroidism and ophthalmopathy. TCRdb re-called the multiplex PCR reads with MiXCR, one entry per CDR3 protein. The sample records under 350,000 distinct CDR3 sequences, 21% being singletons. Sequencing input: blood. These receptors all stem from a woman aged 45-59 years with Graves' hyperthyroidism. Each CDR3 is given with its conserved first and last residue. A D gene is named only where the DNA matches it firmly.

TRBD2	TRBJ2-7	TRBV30	CAWSNPAGASYEQYF
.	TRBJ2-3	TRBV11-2	CASSLVYRGGLARDAQYF
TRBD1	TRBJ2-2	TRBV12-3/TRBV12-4	CASSPVGTGTTGELFF
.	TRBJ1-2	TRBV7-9	CASSPAANYGYTF
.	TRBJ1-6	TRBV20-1	CSARLINSPLHF
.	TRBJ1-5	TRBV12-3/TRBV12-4	CASSFGGSNQPQHF
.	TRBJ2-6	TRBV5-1	CASSLAWASGANVLTF
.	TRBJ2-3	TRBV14	CASRAGRTNTDTQYF
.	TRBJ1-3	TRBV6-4	CASSKRGARGNTIYF
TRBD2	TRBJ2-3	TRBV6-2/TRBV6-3	CATFPYSGVEDTQYF
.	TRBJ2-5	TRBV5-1	CASRTQGKREETQYF
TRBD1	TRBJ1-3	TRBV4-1	CASSQEGDSLRVGNTIYF
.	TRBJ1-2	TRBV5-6	CASSLGARRGYTF
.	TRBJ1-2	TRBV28	CASRLTRRPSYGYTF
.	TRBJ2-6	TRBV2	CASSYSGGESSGANVLTF
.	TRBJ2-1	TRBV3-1	CASSQDLASRYNEQFF
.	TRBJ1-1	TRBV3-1	CASSQDRTFTEAFF
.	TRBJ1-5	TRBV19	CASRGDRLTSYASNQPQHF
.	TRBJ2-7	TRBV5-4	CASSSRPLGEQYF
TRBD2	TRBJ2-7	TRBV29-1	CSVRTSGMGEQYF
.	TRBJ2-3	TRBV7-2	CASSLAENTDTQYF
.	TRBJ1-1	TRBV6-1	CASSGRGGTEAFF
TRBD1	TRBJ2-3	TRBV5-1	CASSDGTGGWDTQYF
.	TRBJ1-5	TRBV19	CASRAQGRSNQPQHF
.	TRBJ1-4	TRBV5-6	CASSQDGAGLGEKLFF
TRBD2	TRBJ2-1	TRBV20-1	CSARGRGRVNEQFF
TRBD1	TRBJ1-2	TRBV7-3	CASSLIPGQSYGYTF
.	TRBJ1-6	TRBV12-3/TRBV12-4	CASSSISLNSPLHF
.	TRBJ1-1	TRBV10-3	CAISESPLGSRNTEAFF